Below, 21 T cell receptor beta chains from the same sample are listed, as sequenced in a study of T-cell reconstitution after alpha-beta-depleted transplantation in children. The library targeted TCRbeta and was prepared with unique molecular identifiers. TCRdb redid the calling of the PCR reads with MiXCR, one entry per CDR3 protein. The profile covers about 60,000 distinct CDR3 sequences, with less than 55% appearing a single time and 98% taken by the ten largest. The sequenced sample was PBMCs, mostly from graft donor cells, obtained 360 days after TCRalphabeta/CD19-depleted stem cell transplant. The receptor source for this set is a male patient under 18 who had a stem cell transplant for acute lymphoblastic leukemia, so the T cells may come from the graft donor.

V and J are TRBV13 and TRBJ2-1; D might be TRBD1 (6 bases). V gave up 3 bases and J gave up 0 bases, with 15 bases separating them. This CDR3 is built from 17 residues. Looked up from germline, CDR1 is PRHDT and CDR2 is FYEKMQ (reference sequence). Here the CDR3 reads CASSFPDRLDSYNEQFF. CDR3 in DNA: TGTGCCAGCAGCTTCCCCGACAGGTTGGACTCCTACAATGAGCAGTTCTTC.

The gene calls are TRBV12-3 or TRBV12-4 and TRBJ2-6; 7 positions match TRBD1. Losses at the gene ends were 5 bases for V and 0 bases for J; bases not matched to a gene: 7. The CDR3 is 17 residues long. The CDR3: CASSPQGSLSGANVLTF. The CDR3 bases are TGTGCCAGCAGTCCACAGGGGTCTCTCTCTGGGGCCAACGTCCTGACTTTC.

The rearrangement uses TRBV7-8 and TRBJ1-1, with D maybe TRBD1 (6 bases). The CDR3 is made up of 15 amino acids. Per the germline V gene, CDR1 is SGHVS and CDR2 is FQNEAQ. Trimming cost V 5 bases and J 0 bases, with 13 bases left between them. CDR3 sequence reads: CASSPWGGLNTEAFF. CDR3 DNA sequence: TGTGCCAGCAGCCCGTGGGGGGGCCTGAACACTGAAGCTTTCTTT.

V usage is TRBV29-1 and J usage is TRBJ2-1; TRBD1 is a possible D gene (6 bases). The CDR3 extends over 13 amino acids. The V end lost 2 bases, the J end lost 3 bases, and 8 bases lay between the germline ends. Germline V gives CDR1 SQVTM, CDR2 ANQGSEA. This CDR3 is CSVETGNYNEQFF. In DNA, the CDR3 is TGCAGCGTTGAAACAGGGAACTACAATGAGCAGTTCTTC.

The chain couples TRBV28 to TRBJ1-5; D is unclear. Germline assignment: CDR1 MDHEN and CDR2 SYDVKM. There are 15 residues in the CDR3. Trimming took 7 bases from V and 4 from J, leaving 17 bases between them. CDR3: CASKGKRRGNQPQHF. The CDR3 DNA is TGTGCCAGCAAAGGGAAAAGGCGGGGTAATCAGCCCCAGCATTTT.

The chain combines TRBV7-3 with TRBJ2-2; TRBD2 matches at 8 bases. Germline V gene lookup returns CDR1 SGHTA and CDR2 FQGTGA. This CDR3 region has 15 residues. V shed 5 bases, J shed 3 bases, and the junction held 5 bases outside the gene matches. Here the CDR3 reads CASSLSGGHTGELFF. In DNA form, the CDR3 reads TGTGCCAGCAGCCTAAGCGGGGGACACACCGGGGAGCTGTTTTTT.

This clonotype was seen a few times. The chain uses TRBV29-1 and TRBJ2-2; 8 bases are a match to TRBD2. J gave up 1 base and V 4 bases, and 17 bases lay outside the gene matches. This CDR3 spans 19 amino acids. Germline CDR1 SQVTM, CDR2 ANQGSEA. DNA for the CDR3: TGCAGCGTTGTATCGTACAGAGATCTTAGCGGGGAGAACACCGGGGAGCTGTTTTTT. Protein sequence: CSVVSYRDLSGENTGELFF.

This clonotype was picked up a small number of times. V is TRBV7-9 and J is TRBJ2-5; TRBD1 agrees at 7 bases. Germline V lookup: CDR1 SEHNR, CDR2 FQNEAQ (reference sequence). J lost 1 base, V lost 5 bases, and 4 bases had no gene match. The CDR3 has 14 residues. The CDR3 bases are TGTGCCAGCAGCCCGGACAGGCGCCAAGAGACCCAGTACTTC. Amino acid sequence: CASSPDRRQETQYF.

The J gene is TRBJ2-1, the V gene TRBV19, with D unclear. The V gene lost 4 bases and the J gene lost 9 bases, with 7 bases spanning the gap. The CDR3 sequence is 11 residues long. Germline V lookup: CDR1 LNHDA, CDR2 SQIVND (reference sequence). CDR3 sequence: CASSTYGEQFF. The CDR3 coding sequence is TGTGCCAGTAGTACCTACGGTGAGCAGTTCTTC.

The gene calls are TRBV5-1 and TRBJ2-2; D possibly corresponds to TRBD1 (5 bases). The V end was cut by 3 bases, the J end by 0 bases, with 9 bases between. Germline V CDR1 and CDR2: SGHRS, YFSETQ. CDR3 size: 15 residues. CDR3 nucleotide sequence: TGCGCCAGCAGCTCCGACAGACCGAACACCGGGGAGCTGTTTTTT. Its translation is CASSSDRPNTGELFF. The whole variable domain, filled in from reference TRBV5-1 and TRBJ2-2, reads KAGVTQTPRYLIKTRGQQVTLSCSPISGHRSVSWYQQTPGQGLQFLFEYFSETQRNKGNFPGRFSGRQFSNSRSEMNVSTLELGDSALYLCASSSDRPNTGELFFGEGSRLTVL.

This clonotype showed up just a few times. The V call is TRBV20-1, the J call TRBJ2-2; TRBD1 might be the D (5 bases). The CDR3 is made up of 15 amino acids. Germline V gives CDR1 DFQATT, CDR2 SNEGSKA (reference sequence). V lost 6 bases, J lost 5 bases, and 19 bases lay in between. CDR3 sequence reads: CSAVDTRLGTGELFF. Written as DNA, the CDR3 is TGCAGTGCGGTGGACACCCGGTTGGGGACCGGGGAGCTGTTTTTT.

This clonotype has at least ten counts. The chain employs TRBV5-1 and TRBJ2-1, with D possibly being TRBD1 (6 bases). The CDR3 covers 16 residues. Germline CDR1 reads SGHRS; CDR2 reads YFSETQ. V was clipped by 1 base and J by 0 bases, with 11 bases between them. CDR3 sequence: CASSLNEQGSYNEQFF. The CDR3 DNA follows: TGCGCCAGCAGCTTGAACGAACAGGGCTCCTACAATGAGCAGTTCTTC.

V gene TRBV11-2 combines with J gene TRBJ2-7; 9 nucleotides match TRBD1. With V trimmed by 6 bases and J by 5 bases, 11 bases remained unmatched. CDR1 and CDR2 from the germline V gene are SGHAT and FQNNGV. The length of the CDR3 is 15 residues. The CDR3 DNA reads as TGTGCCAGCAGTCCCCTCGGGACAGGGTCCGACGAGCAGTACTTC. Its translation is CASSPLGTGSDEQYF. Looking up the rest from reference TRBV11-2 and TRBJ2-7 gives the full variable domain: EAGVAQSPRYKIIEKRQSVAFWCNPISGHATLYWYQQILGQGPKLLIQFQNNGVVDDSQLPKDRFSAERLKGVDSTLKIQPAKLEDSAVYLCASSPLGTGSDEQYFGPGTRLTVT.

The V and J genes are TRBV20-1 and TRBJ2-7; a possible D gene is TRBD1 (5 bases). Germline V CDR1 and CDR2: DFQATT, SNEGSKA (reference sequence). Trimming took off 3 bases at V and 0 bases at J, with 9 bases between the two ends. This CDR3 spans 13 amino acids. The CDR3 reads CSASATASYEQYF. CDR3 sequence (DNA): TGCAGTGCTAGTGCGACAGCCTCCTACGAGCAGTACTTC.

The CDR3 loop reads CASRRDASINEQFF. The CDR3 DNA is TGTGCCAGCAGACGGGACGCGAGTATCAATGAGCAGTTCTTC. The chain uses TRBV25-1 and TRBJ2-1, with D possibly called TRBD1 or TRBD2 (5 bases each). CDR3 size: 14 residues. Deletions cut 6 bases from V and 6 bases from J, with 15 bases between. In germline, CDR1 is MGHDK, CDR2 SYGVNS.

The CDR3 DNA sequence: TGTGCCAGCAGTTTGTCTGGGAGAAATGAGCAGTTCTTC. Protein sequence: CASSLSGRNEQFF. This sequence joins TRBV27 and TRBJ2-1; TRBD2 might be the D (5 bases). Per germline, CDR1 MNHEY and CDR2 SMNVEV (reference sequence). The CDR3 consists of 13 residues. V lost 3 bases to trimming and J lost 7 bases, with 10 bases between them.

V gene TRBV20-1 combines with J gene TRBJ1-4, with a weak D call TRBD1 (6 bases). The V and J ends lost 5 bases and 4 bases respectively, with 26 bases between them. The CDR3 sequence is 18 residues long. Germline V lookup: CDR1 DFQATT, CDR2 SNEGSKA (reference sequence). The CDR3 sequence: CSAGPQSRDKVHNEKLFF. Written as DNA, the CDR3 is TGCAGTGCTGGACCACAGTCCCGGGACAAAGTCCATAATGAAAAACTGTTTTTT.

This clonotype was recorded a few times. The CDR3 nucleotides read TGTGCCAGCAGTTTGGGTTGGGATGAGCAGTTCTTC. This codes for CASSLGWDEQFF. This rearrangement joins TRBV12-3 or TRBV12-4 to TRBJ2-1; D ambiguous. The CDR3 length is 12 residues. V lost 3 bases to trimming and J lost 8 bases, with 8 bases between them.

This chain links TRBV20-1 with TRBJ2-7, with 7 bases aligning to TRBD2. The junction had 9 bases not matched to a gene; V was cut back by 5 bases and J by 5 bases. This CDR3 is built from 13 residues. In germline, CDR1 is DFQATT, CDR2 SNEGSKA (reference sequence). CDR3 DNA: TGCAGTGCTGATGCGGGAGAGAACGACGAGCAGTACTTC. Protein: CSADAGENDEQYF.

This clonotype was seen only a few times. The chain joins TRBV29-1 to TRBJ2-7; no clear D. The CDR3 has 12 residues. V gave up 4 bases and J gave up 4 bases, with 11 bases separating them. Germline CDR1 SQVTM, CDR2 ANQGSEA. CDR3 in DNA: TGCAGCGTTGTCGGCGGATCATACGAGCAGTACTTC. Protein sequence: CSVVGGSYEQYF.

V gene TRBV10-2 combines with J gene TRBJ2-1; the match to TRBD2 covers 7 bases. V shed 6 bases and J 1 base; nucleotides not matched to a gene: 6. Per the germline V gene, CDR1 is WSHSY and CDR2 is SAAADI. The CDR3 is 15 amino acids. CDR3 protein: CASSDLAVSYNEQFF. The CDR3 region has the DNA TGCGCCAGCAGCGACCTAGCGGTGTCCTACAATGAGCAGTTCTTC.